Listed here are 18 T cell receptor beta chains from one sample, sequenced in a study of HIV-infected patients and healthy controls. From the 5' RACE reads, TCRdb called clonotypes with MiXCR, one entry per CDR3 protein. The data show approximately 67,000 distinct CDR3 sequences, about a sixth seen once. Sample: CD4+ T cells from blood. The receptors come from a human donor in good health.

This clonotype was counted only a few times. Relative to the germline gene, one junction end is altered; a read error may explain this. This chain's CDR3 is CASSLVASGISYNSPLHF. CDR3 DNA sequence: TGTGCCAGCAGTTTGGTTGCATCGGGAATCTCCTATAATTCACCCCTCCACTTT. This chain uses TRBV5-6 with TRBJ1-6; D is uncertain. This CDR3 spans 18 amino acids. Germline CDR1 and CDR2: SGHDT and YYEEEE.

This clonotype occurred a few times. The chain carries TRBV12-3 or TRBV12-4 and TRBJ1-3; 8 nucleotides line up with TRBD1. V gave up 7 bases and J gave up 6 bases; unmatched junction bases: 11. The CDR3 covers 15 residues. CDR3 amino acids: CASTSARQGQNTIYF. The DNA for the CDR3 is TGTGCCAGCACCTCGGCCCGACAGGGGCAAAACACCATATATTTT.

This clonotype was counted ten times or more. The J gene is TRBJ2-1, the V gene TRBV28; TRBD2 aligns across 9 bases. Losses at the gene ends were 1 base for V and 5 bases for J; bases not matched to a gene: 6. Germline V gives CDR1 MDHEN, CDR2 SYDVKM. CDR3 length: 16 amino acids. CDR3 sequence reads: CASSLFSGGINNEQFF. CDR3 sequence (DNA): TGTGCCAGCAGTTTATTCAGCGGGGGGATTAACAATGAGCAGTTCTTC.

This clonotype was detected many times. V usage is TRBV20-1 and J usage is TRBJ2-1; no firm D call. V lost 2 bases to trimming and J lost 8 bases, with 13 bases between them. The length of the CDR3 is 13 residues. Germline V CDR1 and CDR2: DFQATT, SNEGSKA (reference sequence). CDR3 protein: CSARLGSPDEQFF. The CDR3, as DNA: TGCAGTGCTAGATTAGGCTCTCCGGATGAGCAGTTCTTC.

CDR3 in amino acids: CASSLGDGIFF. For the CDR3, the DNA is TGTGCCAGTAGTTTGGGCGATGGGATTTTCTTT. This rearrangement joins TRBV19 to TRBJ1-1; D is ambiguous. Trimming cost V 5 bases and J 13 bases, with 14 bases left between them. Germline V gives CDR1 LNHDA, CDR2 SQIVND (reference sequence). The CDR3 runs to 11 residues. Filled out from reference TRBV19 and TRBJ1-1, the complete variable domain reads DGGITQSPKYLFRKEGQNVTLSCEQNLNHDAMYWYRQDPGQGLRLIYYSQIVNDFQKGDIAEGYSVSREKKESFPLTVTSAQKNPTAFYLCASSLGDGIFFGQGTRLTVV.

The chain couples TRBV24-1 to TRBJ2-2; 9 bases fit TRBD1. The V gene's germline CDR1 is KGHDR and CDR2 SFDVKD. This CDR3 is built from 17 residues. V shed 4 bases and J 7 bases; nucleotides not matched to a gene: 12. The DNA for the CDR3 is TGTGCCACCAGTGACTTTGGGGGGACAGGGAGCTTCGGGGAGCTGTTTTTT. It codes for CATSDFGGTGSFGELFF.

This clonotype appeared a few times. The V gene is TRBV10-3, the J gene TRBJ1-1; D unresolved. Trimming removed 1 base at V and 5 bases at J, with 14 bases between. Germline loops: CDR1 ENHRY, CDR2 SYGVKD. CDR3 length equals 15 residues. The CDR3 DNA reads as TGTGCCATCAGTGAGTTAGATAAAGGACGGACTGAAGCTTTCTTT. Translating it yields CAISELDKGRTEAFF.

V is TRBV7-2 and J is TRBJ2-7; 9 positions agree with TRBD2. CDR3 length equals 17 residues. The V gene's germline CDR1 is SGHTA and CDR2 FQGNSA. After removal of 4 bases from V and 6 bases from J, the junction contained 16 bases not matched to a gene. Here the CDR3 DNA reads TGTGCCAGCAGCTCCGCCTCTAGCGGGGCAGTCTCGCGCGAGCAGTACTTC. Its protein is CASSSASSGAVSREQYF.

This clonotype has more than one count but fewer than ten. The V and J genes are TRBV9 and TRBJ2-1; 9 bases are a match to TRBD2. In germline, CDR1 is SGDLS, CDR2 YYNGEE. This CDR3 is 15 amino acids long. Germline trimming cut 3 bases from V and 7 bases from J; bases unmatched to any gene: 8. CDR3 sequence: CASSGIAGVPNEQFF. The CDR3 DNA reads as TGTGCCAGCAGCGGAATAGCGGGAGTTCCAAATGAGCAGTTCTTC.

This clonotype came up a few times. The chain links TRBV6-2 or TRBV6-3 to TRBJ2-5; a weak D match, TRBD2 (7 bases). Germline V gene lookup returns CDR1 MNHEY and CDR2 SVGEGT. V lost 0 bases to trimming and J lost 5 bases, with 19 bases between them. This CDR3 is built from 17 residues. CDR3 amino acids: CASSYSRGASDLETQYF. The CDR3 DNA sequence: TGTGCCAGCAGTTACTCCCGGGGGGCGTCTGACTTGGAGACCCAGTACTTC.

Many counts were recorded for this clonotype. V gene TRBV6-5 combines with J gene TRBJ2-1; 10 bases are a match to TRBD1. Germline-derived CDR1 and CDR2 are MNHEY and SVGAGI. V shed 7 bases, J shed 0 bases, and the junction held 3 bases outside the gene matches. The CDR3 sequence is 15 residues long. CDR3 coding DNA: TGTGCCAGCACCAGGGACAGGGGCTCCTACAATGAGCAGTTCTTC. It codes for CASTRDRGSYNEQFF.

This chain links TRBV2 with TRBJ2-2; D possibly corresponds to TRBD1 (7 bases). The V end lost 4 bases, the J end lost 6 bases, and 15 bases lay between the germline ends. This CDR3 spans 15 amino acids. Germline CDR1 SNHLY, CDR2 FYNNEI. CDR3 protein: CASSGPRGVAGELFF. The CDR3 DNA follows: TGTGCCAGCAGTGGTCCCAGGGGGGTGGCCGGGGAGCTGTTTTTT. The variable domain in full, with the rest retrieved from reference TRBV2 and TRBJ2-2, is EPEVTQTPSHQVTQMGQEVILRCVPISNHLYFYWYRQILGQKVEFLVSFYNNEISEKSEIFDDQFSVERPDGSNFTLKIRSTKLEDSAMYFCASSGPRGVAGELFFGEGSRLTVL.

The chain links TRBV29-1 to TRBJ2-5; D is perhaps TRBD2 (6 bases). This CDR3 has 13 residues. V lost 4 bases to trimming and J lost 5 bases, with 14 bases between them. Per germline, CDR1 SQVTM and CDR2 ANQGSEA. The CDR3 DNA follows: TGCAGCGTTGGATCCGGGGGTCAGGAGACCCAGTACTTC. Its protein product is CSVGSGGQETQYF.

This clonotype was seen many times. CDR3 in amino acids: CAYSEGRPLHF. The CDR3 region has the DNA TGTGCCTACTCAGAAGGCCGACCCCTCCACTTT. The J gene is TRBJ1-6, the V gene TRBV30; no clear D. Between the trimmed V and J ends, which lost 7 bases and 12 bases, there was a span of 13 bases. CDR1 is GTSNPN and CDR2 is SVGIG in the germline V gene (reference sequence). The CDR3 spans 11 residues.

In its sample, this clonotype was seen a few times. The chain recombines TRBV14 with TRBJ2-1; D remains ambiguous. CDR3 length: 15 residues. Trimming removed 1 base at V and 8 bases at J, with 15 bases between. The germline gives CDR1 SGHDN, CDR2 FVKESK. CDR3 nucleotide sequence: TGTGCCAGCAGCCAAGCCCCCCTCTGGCGCGATGAGCAGTTCTTC. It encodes CASSQAPLWRDEQFF.

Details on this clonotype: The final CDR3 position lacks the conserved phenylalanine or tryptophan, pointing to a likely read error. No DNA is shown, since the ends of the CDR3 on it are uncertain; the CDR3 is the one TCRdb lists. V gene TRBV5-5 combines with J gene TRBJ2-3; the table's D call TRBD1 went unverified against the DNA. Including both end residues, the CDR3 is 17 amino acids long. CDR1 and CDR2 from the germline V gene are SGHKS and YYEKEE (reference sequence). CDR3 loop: CASSPSPAELTDKGLSI.

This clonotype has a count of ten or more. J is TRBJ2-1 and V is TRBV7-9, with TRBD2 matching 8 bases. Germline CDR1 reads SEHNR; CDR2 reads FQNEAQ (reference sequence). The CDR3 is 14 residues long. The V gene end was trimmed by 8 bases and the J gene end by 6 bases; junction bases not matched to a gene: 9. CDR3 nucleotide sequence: TGTGCCAGCCACGCTAGCGGGCACCGCAATGAGCAGTTCTTC. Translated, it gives CASHASGHRNEQFF. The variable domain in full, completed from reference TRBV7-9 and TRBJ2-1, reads DTGVSQNPRHKITKRGQNVTFRCDPISEHNRLYWYRQTLGQGPEFLTYFQNEAQLEKSRLLSDRFSAERPKGSFSTLEIQRTEQGDSAMYLCASHASGHRNEQFFGPGTRLTVL.

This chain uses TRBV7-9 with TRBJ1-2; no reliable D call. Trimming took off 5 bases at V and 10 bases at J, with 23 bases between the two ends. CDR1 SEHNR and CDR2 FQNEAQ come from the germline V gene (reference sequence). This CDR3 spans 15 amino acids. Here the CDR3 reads CASSRHNLDSPDYTF. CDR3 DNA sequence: TGTGCCAGCAGCCGACACAACCTGGACTCCCCGGACTACACCTTC.